This TCR beta chain appears in the sequencing data of a study of read filtering for tumor transcriptome and immune sequencing. Looking at the study overall: R-ISS stage counts were 8 for I, 15 to 20 for II, 7 for III. Study outcomes and limitations: The CD138-negative fraction was mixed bone marrow immune cells, not pure T cells.

The J segment lost 0 bases and the V segment lost 6 bases, leaving 4 bases of the junction unmatched. Germline CDR1 and CDR2: LNHDA and SQIVND (reference sequence). The CDR3 is 15 amino acids. This clonotype was counted a few times. Its antigen is unknown. Molecular barcoded adaptors covering alpha/delta and beta/gamma chains were used on roughly 400 ng RNA. TCRdb called the reads again in MiXCR, with one record for every CDR3 protein. The sample lists around 48,000 distinct CDR3 sequences, roughly 18% occurring once. The chain couples TRBV19 to TRBJ2-7; 11 bases agree with TRBD2. The sequenced material came from a population of CD138-negative cells sorted from bone marrow. This TCR was recovered from a donor at least 40 years old with multiple myeloma. CDR3 DNA sequence: TGTGCCAGTAGCACGACTAGCGGGACCTCCTACGAGCAGTACTTC. Amino acid sequence: CASSTTSGTSYEQYF.